This entry is about one T cell receptor beta chain. Combining a sample-barcoded 5' primer with a J-beta primer mix, a second PCR ran for roughly 7 to 11 cycles. All samples gave at least 2.5 million CDR3-containing paired-end reads. TCRdb re-called the 5' RACE reads through MiXCR, storing one row per CDR3 protein. This sample yields more than 1.4 million distinct CDR3 sequences, of which around 39% are seen a single time; approximately 7.9% belongs to the top ten. Germline assignment: CDR1 SNHLY and CDR2 FYNNEI. The CDR3 consists of 15 residues. Trimming stripped 5 bases from V and 7 bases from J, with 15 bases between. The source of the sample is a study of blood T cells in healthy people across ages. Researchers isolated at least 7 million PBMCs per sample.

V is TRBV2 and J is TRBJ1-6; D perhaps matches TRBD1 (6 bases). The sequence was obtained from a woman younger than 30 in good health. Sequenced sample: blood. CDR3 region: CASSLNRVANSPLHF. The CDR3, as DNA: TGTGCCAGCAGTTTGAACAGGGTAGCAAATTCACCCCTCCACTTT. The variable domain in full, with the rest retrieved from reference TRBV2 and TRBJ1-6, is EPEVTQTPSHQVTQMGQEVILRCVPISNHLYFYWYRQILGQKVEFLVSFYNNEISEKSEIFDDQFSVERPDGSNFTLKIRSTKLEDSAMYFCASSLNRVANSPLHFGNGTRLTVT.